Sequencing of this T cell receptor beta chain was carried out in a study of T cells in Graves' hyperthyroidism and ophthalmopathy. Points from the study as a whole: Ophthalmopathy cases were set apart from stable hyperthyroidism by a 13 V-J model.

Amplification targeted TCR beta CDR3 regions from RNA transcripts. A first-round RT-PCR of the TCR CDR3 used the HTBI primer set. TCRdb re-derived calls from the multiplex PCR reads in MiXCR, one entry per CDR3 protein. The repertoire consists of about 98,000 distinct CDR3 sequences, with approximately 39% occurring once and the leading ten covering about a tenth. The CDR3 has 14 amino acids. CDR1 and CDR2 (germline): SGDLS, YYNGEE. Researchers defined stable Graves' hyperthyroidism as no ophthalmopathy progression within 18 months. This clonotype showed up many times. Its specificity is unknown. A read error is possible here, since a much larger clone lies one base away.

The chain employs TRBV9 and TRBJ2-7; 8 nucleotides line up with TRBD2. The sequence came from a woman between 25 and 40 years old with Graves' hyperthyroidism. Sequences were obtained from peripheral blood or thyroid tissue (not recorded which). The chain's CDR3 is CASSFSAGAYEQCF. CDR3 DNA: TGTGCCAGCAGCTTTTCAGCGGGGGCCTACGAGCAGTGCTTC. Drawing the rest from reference TRBV9 and TRBJ2-7, the complete variable domain is DSGVTQTPKHLITATGQRVTLRCSPRSGDLSVYWYQQSLDQGLQFLIQYYNGEERAKGNILERFSAQQFPDLHSELNLSSLELGDSALYFCASSFSAGAYEQCFGPGTRLTVT.